The 32 T cell receptor beta chains below all came from one sample that was sequenced in a study of blood T cell repertoires in COVID-19. The repertoire was sequenced with immunoSEQ multiplex PCR; TCRdb's copy has only in-frame clones and lacks some. The sample consists of around 98,000 clones, 70% to 90% of them appearing once. The sequencing sample was made of peripheral blood. All receptors derive from a man between 65 and 79 years old with acute or convalescent COVID-19.

This chain uses TRBV7-2 with TRBJ2-7, with D possibly matching TRBD2 (5 bases). V was shortened by 0 bases and J by 4 bases, with 10 bases between the two germline ends. The CDR3 has 14 amino acids. Germline V CDR1 and CDR2: SGHTA, FQGNSA. The CDR3 reads CASSLAPSPYEQYF. The CDR3 DNA reads TGTGCCAGCAGCTTAGCTCCTAGCCCTTACGAGCAGTACTTC.

The table lists this clone with a count of one. The genes are TRBV4-1 and TRBJ2-1; weak D call: TRBD1 (5 bases). Germline V CDR1 and CDR2: MGHRA, YSYEKL. The CDR3 runs to 13 residues. With 0 bases removed from V and 12 bases from J, the gap between germline ends came to 12 bases. This CDR3 reads CASSQDPTGVQFF. The CDR3 DNA sequence: TGCGCCAGCAGCCAAGACCCTACAGGAGTGCAGTTCTTC.

This clone was seen only a few times. The chain recombines TRBV7-9 with TRBJ1-2; tentative D call: TRBD1 (6 bases). V gave up 7 bases and J gave up 7 bases, with 19 bases separating them. The CDR3 runs to 14 residues. Germline CDR1 and CDR2: SEHNR and FQNEAQ (reference sequence). CDR3 sequence (DNA): TGTGCCAGCATACTTACAGGGCCTATCAGTGGCTACACCTTC. It specifies CASILTGPISGYTF. Full variable domain (outside the CDR3, taken from reference TRBV7-9 and TRBJ1-2): DTGVSQNPRHKITKRGQNVTFRCDPISEHNRLYWYRQTLGQGPEFLTYFQNEAQLEKSRLLSDRFSAERPKGSFSTLEIQRTEQGDSAMYLCASILTGPISGYTFGSGTRLTVV.

This chain joins TRBV6-4 and TRBJ2-3; 8 bases are a match to TRBD1. CDR1 is MRHNA, CDR2 SNTAGT, per germline. The CDR3 extends over 14 amino acids. The V segment lost 5 bases and the J segment 5 bases; nucleotides outside the gene matches: 6. The CDR3 nucleotides are TGTGCCAGCAGTCCCGGGACAGGAGGAGATACGCAGTATTTT. It translates to CASSPGTGGDTQYF.

V is TRBV5-1 and J is TRBJ1-1; D possibly corresponds to TRBD1 (6 bases). CDR3 size: 17 residues. The V end lost 4 bases, the J end lost 0 bases, and 19 bases lay between the germline ends. Germline CDR1 SGHRS, CDR2 YFSETQ. CDR3 residues: CASSPRDMGGVNTEAFF. For the CDR3, the DNA is TGCGCCAGCAGCCCCCGGGACATGGGTGGGGTGAACACTGAAGCTTTCTTT.

This chain joins TRBV9 and TRBJ1-2; 7 positions match TRBD1. CDR3 length equals 15 residues. V gave up 3 bases and J gave up 8 bases; unmatched junction bases: 13. CDR1 and CDR2 (germline): SGDLS, YYNGEE. The CDR3 spells CASSETGDGGGGYTF. CDR3 in DNA: TGTGCCAGCAGCGAAACAGGGGACGGGGGCGGAGGCTACACCTTC.

The V gene is TRBV7-8, the J gene TRBJ1-5; no firm D call. The CDR3 has 17 residues. V was pared by 5 bases and J by 2 bases, with 19 bases between. CDR1 SGHVS and CDR2 FQNEAQ come from the germline V gene. CDR3 coding DNA: TGTGCCAGCAGCCAACCCTCTATCGGGGAGGGCAATCAGCCCCAGCATTTT. Translating gives CASSQPSIGEGNQPQHF.

This clone appeared a single time. The V gene is TRBV5-1, the J gene TRBJ2-7; 7 nucleotides agree with TRBD1. This CDR3 is 13 amino acids long. Per germline, CDR1 SGHRS and CDR2 YFSETQ. Losses at the gene ends were 2 bases for V and 3 bases for J; bases not matched to a gene: 2. Here the CDR3 reads CASSLPGGYEQYV. DNA for the CDR3: TGCGCCAGCAGCTTACCAGGGGGCTACGAGCAGTACGTC.

V and J are TRBV7-2 and TRBJ2-3, with TRBD2 matching over 7 bases. The germline V gene has CDR1 SGHTA and CDR2 FQGNSA. The V and J ends lost 1 base and 3 bases, in that order; junction bases with no gene match: 10. The CDR3 sequence is 17 residues long. The CDR3 loop reads CASSLVGGVPSTDTQYF. Written as DNA, the CDR3 is TGTGCCAGCAGCTTAGTGGGGGGGGTCCCGAGTACAGATACGCAGTATTTT. The variable domain in full, with the rest retrieved from reference TRBV7-2 and TRBJ2-3, is GAGVSQSPSNKVTEKGKDVELRCDPISGHTALYWYRQSLGQGLEFLIYFQGNSAPDKSGLPSDRFSAERTGGSVSTLTIQRTQQEDSAVYLCASSLVGGVPSTDTQYFGPGTRLTVL.

CDR3 loop: CASSSRLEGTDTQYF. CDR3 in DNA: TGTGCCAGCAGCTCGCGCCTAGAGGGCACAGATACGCAGTATTTT. The chain recombines TRBV7-9 with TRBJ2-3; D is ambiguous. The CDR3 is 15 amino acids. Trimming pared 4 bases from V and 1 base from J, leaving 12 bases between. The germline CDR1 and CDR2 sequences are SEHNR and FQNEAQ (reference sequence).

This clone was detected only once. The chain links TRBV5-6 to TRBJ1-4, with D hard to call. The germline V gene has CDR1 SGHDT and CDR2 YYEEEE. The CDR3 has 13 residues. V lost 3 bases to trimming and J lost 8 bases, with 11 bases between them. The CDR3 region is CASSSGIREKLFF. CDR3 DNA: TGTGCCAGCAGCTCGGGTATTCGGGAAAAACTGTTTTTT.

The chain employs TRBV28 and TRBJ1-4, with D possibly matching TRBD1 (5 bases). V gave up 6 bases and J gave up 1 base, with 9 bases separating them. Looked up from germline, CDR1 is MDHEN and CDR2 is SYDVKM. The length of the CDR3 is 14 residues. The CDR3: CASSPGQTNEKLFF. CDR3 DNA sequence: TGTGCCAGCAGCCCTGGACAAACTAATGAAAAACTGTTTTTT. The entire variable domain, with the rest obtained from reference TRBV28 and TRBJ1-4, is as follows: DVKVTQSSRYLVKRTGEKVFLECVQDMDHENMFWYRQDPGLGLRLIYFSYDVKMKEKGDIPEGYSVSREKKERFSLILESASTNQTSMYLCASSPGQTNEKLFFGSGTQLSVL.

The V and J genes are TRBV3-1 (or the pseudogene TRBV3-2) and TRBJ1-2; no definite D call. The CDR3 sequence is 14 residues long. V was pared by 3 bases and J by 5 bases, with 13 bases between. In germline, CDR1 is LGHDT, CDR2 YNNKEL (reference sequence). CDR3 protein: CASSHLSKPYGYTF. Here the CDR3 DNA reads TGTGCCAGCAGCCACCTAAGCAAACCTTATGGCTACACCTTC.

The CDR3 spells CASSLGAGGATYNEQFF. For the CDR3, the DNA is TGTGCCAGCAGCTTGGGAGCGGGGGGGGCGACTTACAATGAGCAGTTCTTC. This sequence joins TRBV5-4 and TRBJ2-1; TRBD2 matches at 10 bases. V lost 0 bases to trimming and J lost 4 bases; unmatched junction nucleotides: 7. The germline V gene has CDR1 SGHNT and CDR2 YYREEE (reference sequence). This CDR3 has 17 residues.

This clone was seen just once. This chain uses TRBV15 with TRBJ2-1, with TRBD2 matching over 12 bases. The junction had 9 bases not matched to a gene; V was cut back by 2 bases and J by 10 bases. CDR3 length: 16 residues. Germline V lookup: CDR1 LNHNV, CDR2 YYDKDF (reference sequence). Here the CDR3 DNA reads TGTGCCACCAGCAGACTAGCGGGGGGGCAGCGGAGGGAGCAGTTCTTC. Protein sequence: CATSRLAGGQRREQFF. Full variable domain (rest looked up from reference TRBV15 and TRBJ2-1): DAMVIQNPRYQVTQFGKPVTLSCSQTLNHNVMYWYQQKSSQAPKLLFHYYDKDFNNEADTPDNFQSRRPNTSFCFLDIRSPGLGDTAMYLCATSRLAGGQRREQFFGPGTRLTVL.

The V gene is TRBV19, the J gene TRBJ2-5; D may be TRBD1 (5 bases). The CDR3 covers 16 residues. V was pared by 5 bases and J by 4 bases, with 20 bases between. Germline loops: CDR1 LNHDA, CDR2 SQIVND (reference sequence). In DNA form, the CDR3 reads TGTGCCAGTAGTCCTGCACGGATACAGGCGATAGAGACCCAGTACTTC. Protein product: CASSPARIQAIETQYF.

V gene TRBV19 combines with J gene TRBJ2-1; 13 bases agree with TRBD2. V lost 7 bases, J lost 8 bases, and 11 bases stayed unmatched. Per the germline V gene, CDR1 is LNHDA and CDR2 is SQIVND (reference sequence). The CDR3 extends over 16 amino acids. The CDR3 spells CASIKGRTSGGHEQFF. Here the CDR3 DNA reads TGTGCCAGTATAAAGGGGCGGACTAGCGGGGGACATGAGCAGTTCTTC.

The chain links TRBV18 to TRBJ1-3; 8 nucleotides line up with TRBD1. Germline V gene data show CDR1 as KGHSH and CDR2 as LQKENI. This CDR3 has 15 residues. V trimming: 3 bases; J trimming: 4 bases; junction bases outside the gene matches: 5. The CDR3 region is CASSPPGGSGNTIYF. CDR3 nucleotide sequence: TGTGCCAGCTCACCGCCAGGGGGCTCCGGAAACACCATATATTTT.

V and J are TRBV9 and TRBJ1-2, with D possibly TRBD1 on 5 matching bases. CDR1 and CDR2 from the germline V gene are SGDLS and YYNGEE. With 7 bases removed from V and 4 bases from J, the gap between germline ends came to 17 bases. The CDR3 is made up of 14 amino acids. The CDR3 nucleotides read TGTGCCAGCTCCACCACAGACAGCTCCTATGGCTACACCTTC. Protein sequence: CASSTTDSSYGYTF.

This clone was found once. This chain links TRBV7-8 with TRBJ2-7; 7 bases fit TRBD2. V trimming: 0 bases; J trimming: 3 bases; junction bases outside the gene matches: 8. Germline V gene data show CDR1 as SGHVS and CDR2 as FQNEAQ. This CDR3 has 16 residues. The CDR3 is CASSLATAGVGYEQYF. The CDR3 DNA reads as TGTGCCAGCAGCTTAGCTACGGCGGGGGTCGGCTACGAGCAGTACTTC.

The chain links TRBV7-9 to TRBJ2-3; D not certain. The V and J ends lost 1 base and 2 bases respectively, with 10 bases between them. This CDR3 spans 15 amino acids. Germline CDR1 is SEHNR and CDR2 is FQNEAQ (reference sequence). This CDR3 is CASSLDPGATDTQYF. In nucleotides, the CDR3 is TGTGCCAGCAGCTTAGATCCGGGTGCCACAGATACGCAGTATTTT.

The CDR3 reads CASSLAGASNQPQHF. In nucleotides, the CDR3 is TGTGCCAGCAGCTTGGCAGGCGCGAGCAATCAGCCCCAGCATTTT. The rearrangement links TRBV7-9 to TRBJ1-5, with D hard to call. The CDR3 totals 15 residues. The V end lost 3 bases, the J end lost 1 base, and 10 bases lay between the germline ends. CDR1 SEHNR and CDR2 FQNEAQ come from the germline V gene (reference sequence).

The chain is built from TRBV28 and TRBJ1-2; D perhaps matches TRBD1 (6 bases). Looked up from germline, CDR1 is MDHEN and CDR2 is SYDVKM. V was shortened by 4 bases and J by 6 bases, with 21 bases between the two germline ends. This CDR3 has 16 amino acids. CDR3 residues: CASSSSGDTPRHGYTF. In DNA, the CDR3 is TGTGCCAGCAGTTCCTCCGGGGACACTCCCCGACATGGCTACACCTTC.

J is TRBJ2-3 and V is TRBV3-1 (or the pseudogene TRBV3-2); a possible D gene is TRBD1 (5 bases). The CDR3 has 15 amino acids. V lost 1 base, J lost 0 bases, and 8 bases lay in between. Germline lookup yields CDR1 LGHDT and CDR2 YNNKEL (reference sequence). CDR3 DNA sequence: TGTGCCAGCAGCCAAGTAGGGGCGAGCACAGATACGCAGTATTTT. It encodes CASSQVGASTDTQYF.

This clone was counted a single time. This chain uses TRBV6-6 with TRBJ2-1; D is possibly TRBD1 (5 bases). The length of the CDR3 is 12 residues. V was shortened by 5 bases and J by 8 bases, with 10 bases between the two germline ends. CDR1 is MNHNY and CDR2 is SVGAGI in the germline V gene (reference sequence). The CDR3 is CASSRSGYEQFF. In nucleotides, the CDR3 is TGTGCCAGCAGTCGCTCAGGGTATGAGCAGTTCTTC.

This chain uses TRBV6-5 with TRBJ2-2; weak D call: TRBD1 (6 bases). The V and J ends lost 6 bases and 5 bases respectively, with 16 bases between them. CDR1 and CDR2 (germline): MNHEY, SVGAGI. The CDR3 extends over 15 amino acids. CDR3 coding DNA: TGTGCCAGCAGCGAGATGTTAGGGGGAACCGGGGAGCTGTTTTTT. It encodes CASSEMLGGTGELFF.

The V gene is TRBV2, the J gene TRBJ1-4; 9 nucleotides match TRBD1. The CDR3 totals 15 residues. Germline values: CDR1 SNHLY, CDR2 FYNNEI. Germline trimming cut 6 bases from V and 3 bases from J; bases unmatched to any gene: 5. The CDR3 is CASRSDRGANEKLFF. In DNA, the CDR3 is TGTGCCAGCAGATCAGACAGGGGGGCTAATGAAAAACTGTTTTTT.

The V call is TRBV7-3, the J call TRBJ2-1; 7 bases match TRBD2. The V gene's germline CDR1 is SGHTA and CDR2 FQGTGA. This CDR3 region has 15 residues. V lost 2 bases and J lost 3; bases outside the gene matches: 4. CDR3 sequence: CASSLGAGHYNEQFF. In DNA form, the CDR3 reads TGTGCCAGCAGCTTAGGAGCGGGGCACTACAATGAGCAGTTCTTC. Combining the CDR3 with reference TRBV7-3 and TRBJ2-1 gives the whole variable domain GAGVSQTPSNKVTEKGKYVELRCDPISGHTALYWYRQSLGQGPEFLIYFQGTGAADDSGLPNDRFFAVRPEGSVSTLKIQRTERGDSAVYLCASSLGAGHYNEQFFGPGTRLTVL.

This chain connects TRBV12-3 or TRBV12-4 to TRBJ1-6; D unresolved. This CDR3 contains 12 residues. Between the trimmed V and J ends, which lost 8 bases and 3 bases, there was a span of 5 bases. The CDR3, as DNA: TGTGCCAGCTCAGGCTATAATTCACCCCTCCACTTT. Its protein is CASSGYNSPLHF.

The gene calls are TRBV11-2 and TRBJ1-5; no reliable D call. The germline V gene has CDR1 SGHAT and CDR2 FQNNGV. This CDR3 contains 14 residues. V was clipped by 1 base and J by 4 bases, with 8 bases between them. CDR3: CASSLGRVNQPQHF. DNA for the CDR3: TGTGCCAGCAGCTTAGGTCGGGTGAATCAGCCCCAGCATTTT.

The chain uses TRBV10-2 and TRBJ2-4; D is unresolved. There are 12 residues in the CDR3. Deletions cut 6 bases from V and 5 bases from J, with 8 bases between. CDR1 and CDR2 (germline): WSHSY, SAAADI. Written as DNA, the CDR3 is TGCGCCAGCAGCCTTAGCCAAAACATTCAGTACTTC. This sequence encodes CASSLSQNIQYF.

V is TRBV6-5 and J is TRBJ2-1, with D perhaps TRBD2 (7 bases). Looked up from germline, CDR1 is MNHEY and CDR2 is SVGAGI. The CDR3 consists of 15 residues. V lost 0 bases and J lost 3, with 9 bases in between. The CDR3 is CASSYSRGGYNEQFF. The DNA for the CDR3 is TGTGCCAGCAGTTACTCGAGGGGGGGCTACAATGAGCAGTTCTTC.